This TCR beta chain stems from a study of T cell responses to AZD1222 COVID-19 vaccine. Study as a whole: Timing groups of about 4 and about 12 weeks for second doses were pooled.

Worth noting for this clone: What it binds is not known.

The protocol was immunoSEQ multiplex PCR, while the TCRdb copy is restricted to in-frame clones and leaves out a portion. The table has 90,000 to 140,000 clones, more than 75% seen once. The length of the CDR3 is 15 residues. V shed 4 bases and J 5 bases; nucleotides not matched to a gene: 11. The germline V gene encodes CDR1 SGHDT and CDR2 YYEEEE. General study points: Baseline seropositivity occurred in only six AZD1222 recipients. The CD4 TCRs associated with vaccination extended across spike and predominated at 160-218 and 743-854. Spike-specific TCR breadth and depth rose after two AZD1222 doses.

The chain couples TRBV5-6 to TRBJ2-5; 7 nucleotides line up with TRBD1. The sequence derives from an adult in good health. The specimen was peripheral blood, collected on day 0 of AZD1222 vaccination. The DNA of the CDR3 is TGTGCCAGCAGCGGGTCGACAGGGCTGCCTGAGACCCAGTACTTC. It encodes CASSGSTGLPETQYF. The variable domain in full, completed from reference TRBV5-6 and TRBJ2-5, reads DAGVTQSPTHLIKTRGQQVTLRCSPKSGHDTVSWYQQALGQGPQFIFQYYEEEERQRGNFPDRFSGHQFPNYSSELNVNALLLGDSALYLCASSGSTGLPETQYFGPGTRLLVL.